The 11 T cell receptor beta chains below were found in one sample sequenced in a study of shared clonotypes between healthy human individuals. TCRdb's table, derived via immunoSEQ multiplex PCR, lists solely in-frame clones and lacks some. This sample has roughly 2.5 million clones, with more than 80% found just once. Material: naive CD4+ T cells sorted from blood. As for subset: CD45RA+ positively selected. Receptors were obtained from a man aged 18 to 29 in good health.

The chain employs TRBV7-2 and TRBJ2-1, with 8 bases lining up with TRBD2. Germline CDR1 SGHTA, CDR2 FQGNSA. CDR3 length: 15 amino acids. With 2 bases clipped from V and 8 bases from J, the junction kept 8 bases outside the gene matches. The CDR3 coding sequence is TGTGCCAGCAGCTTACAGAGCGGGAGAATTGATGAGCAGTTCTTC. It specifies CASSLQSGRIDEQFF.

The rearrangement uses TRBV21-1 and TRBJ1-6. TRBV21-1 is classified as a pseudogene. This CDR3 contains 16 residues. This CDR3 is CASIGGGGSYNSPLHF. The CDR3 coding sequence is TGTGCCAGCATAGGGGGAGGGGGGTCCTATAATTCACCCCTCCACTTT.

This chain uses TRBV21-1 with TRBJ1-5; the D call of TRBD1 is as the table states it, not checked on the DNA. TRBV21-1 is a pseudogene segment. The CDR3 is made up of 14 amino acids. The CDR3 protein is CASMGQGSNQPQHF. In DNA form, the CDR3 reads TGTGCCAGCATGGGACAGGGGAGCAATCAGCCCCAGCATTTT.

This clone appeared a single time. The chain carries TRBV5-1 and TRBJ2-7; no clear D. CDR3 length: 15 residues. Germline CDR1 is SGHRS and CDR2 is YFSETQ. Between the trimmed V and J ends, which lost 0 bases and 3 bases, there was a span of 13 bases. The DNA for the CDR3 is TGCGCCAGCAGCTTGGCCTTGTCACAGTACTACGAGCAGTACTTC. This encodes CASSLALSQYYEQYF. Drawing the rest from reference TRBV5-1 and TRBJ2-7, the complete variable domain is KAGVTQTPRYLIKTRGQQVTLSCSPISGHRSVSWYQQTPGQGLQFLFEYFSETQRNKGNFPGRFSGRQFSNSRSEMNVSTLELGDSALYLCASSLALSQYYEQYFGPGTRLTVT.

This rearrangement joins TRBV11-2 to TRBJ2-3, with 9 bases lining up with TRBD2. Germline CDR1 SGHAT, CDR2 FQNNGV. This CDR3 comprises 14 residues. V shed 5 bases and J 9 bases; nucleotides not matched to a gene: 9. CDR3 loop: CASSQLAGGRTQYF. In DNA form, the CDR3 reads TGTGCCAGCAGCCAGCTGGCGGGGGGGCGAACGCAGTATTTT.

The chain uses TRBV10-3 and TRBJ1-2; 12 bases align to TRBD1. There are 15 residues in the CDR3. Germline CDR1 and CDR2: ENHRY and SYGVKD. Trimming removed 3 bases from V and 8 bases from J; junction bases left unmatched: 7. CDR3 sequence: CAISDTGQGAGGYTF. In DNA form, the CDR3 reads TGTGCCATCAGTGACACGGGACAGGGGGCGGGAGGCTACACCTTC.

This clone was recorded once. This chain uses TRBV19 with TRBJ2-3, with D unresolved. The CDR3 runs to 14 residues. V lost 7 bases and J lost 1, with 12 bases in between. Looked up from germline, CDR1 is LNHDA and CDR2 is SQIVND (reference sequence). The CDR3 region has the DNA TGTGCCAGTAATGTAGAGGTGGGCACAGATACGCAGTATTTT. Its protein product is CASNVEVGTDTQYF.

The genes are TRBV10-3 and TRBJ2-1, with a tentative D call TRBD2 (6 bases). Germline V lookup: CDR1 ENHRY, CDR2 SYGVKD. Trimming pared 2 bases from V and 5 bases from J, leaving 7 bases between. CDR3 size: 13 residues. Written as DNA, the CDR3 is TGTGCCATCAGTGAGCGGGAGAACAATGAGCAGTTCTTC. The encoded protein is CAISERENNEQFF.

The table lists this clone with a count of one. The chain joins TRBV4-2 to TRBJ1-2, with 11 positions matching TRBD1. Germline CDR1 is LGHNA and CDR2 is YNFKEQ. The V gene end was trimmed by 3 bases and the J gene end by 1 base; junction bases not matched to a gene: 1. The CDR3 sequence is 15 residues long. The CDR3 nucleotides are TGTGCCAGCAGCCAGGGGACAGGGGGTAACTATGGCTACACCTTC. Translated, it gives CASSQGTGGNYGYTF.

J is TRBJ2-5 and V is TRBV6-6, with D possibly matching TRBD1 (6 bases). V gave up 5 bases and J gave up 4 bases, with 14 bases separating them. In germline, CDR1 is MNHNY, CDR2 SVGAGI (reference sequence). This CDR3 is 14 amino acids long. This chain's CDR3 is CASSTLRGGETQYF. DNA of the CDR3: TGTGCCAGCAGTACCCTCAGGGGTGGAGAGACCCAGTACTTC.

The J gene is TRBJ2-7, the V gene TRBV5-1; D call uncertain. Trimming took off 0 bases at V and 4 bases at J, with 14 bases between the two ends. Germline assignment: CDR1 SGHRS and CDR2 YFSETQ. This CDR3 region has 15 residues. CDR3 sequence: CASSLAPGDRYEQYF. CDR3 coding DNA: TGCGCCAGCAGCTTGGCCCCGGGCGACCGATACGAGCAGTACTTC.